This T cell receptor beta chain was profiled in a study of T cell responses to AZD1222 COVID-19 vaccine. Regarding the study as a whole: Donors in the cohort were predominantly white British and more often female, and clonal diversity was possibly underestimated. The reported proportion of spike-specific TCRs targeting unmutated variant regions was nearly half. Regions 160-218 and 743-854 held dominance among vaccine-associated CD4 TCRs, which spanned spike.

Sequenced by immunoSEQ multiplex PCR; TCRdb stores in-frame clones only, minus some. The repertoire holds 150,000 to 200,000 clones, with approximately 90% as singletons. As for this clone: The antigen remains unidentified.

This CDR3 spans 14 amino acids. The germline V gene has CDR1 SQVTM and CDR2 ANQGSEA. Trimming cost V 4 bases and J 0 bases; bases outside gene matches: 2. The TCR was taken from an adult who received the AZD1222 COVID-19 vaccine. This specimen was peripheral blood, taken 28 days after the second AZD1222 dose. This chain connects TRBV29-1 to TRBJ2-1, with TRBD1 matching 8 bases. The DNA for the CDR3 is TGCAGCGTTGCAGGGGGCAGCTCCTACAATGAGCAGTTCTTC. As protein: CSVAGGSSYNEQFF.